Here is one TCR beta chain with its context. The data originate from a study of blood T cell repertoires in COVID-19. The method was immunoSEQ multiplex PCR; TCRdb's version includes in-frame clones alone and lacks a portion of them. Of approximately 300,000 clones in the sample, about four fifths are singletons; the top ten hold around a sixth. The germline V gene encodes CDR1 SGHNT and CDR2 YYREEE (reference sequence). J gave up 4 bases and V 0 bases, and 6 bases lay outside the gene matches. The CDR3 runs 15 residues. The specimen sequenced was peripheral blood. The chain is built from TRBV5-4 and TRBJ1-2, with 7 bases that match TRBD1. This sequence was found in a person between 65 and 79 years old with COVID-19, enrolled during active disease. The CDR3 loop is CASSLAARGAYGYTF. CDR3 DNA sequence: TGTGCCAGCAGCTTGGCCGCCAGGGGGGCCTATGGCTACACCTTC.